These 25 T cell receptor beta chains originate from one sample sequenced in a study of cytomegalovirus exposure and HLA in healthy donors. It was with 60 Vbeta and 13 Jbeta primers that the PCR ran. Generated by immunoSEQ multiplex PCR, the TCRdb table keeps only in-frame clones and is missing some. The sample consists of some 200,000 clones, roughly 60% of them appearing once. What was sequenced was PBMCs. The receptors shown here come from a man between 40 and 49 years old in good health and CMV-seronegative.

CDR3 nucleotide sequence: TGTGCCAGCAGTTCCTACAGGGGGACCTACGAGCAGTACTTC. Amino acid sequence: CASSSYRGTYEQYF. J is TRBJ2-7 and V is TRBV28, with 8 bases that match TRBD1. The V gene end was trimmed by 4 bases and the J gene end by 2 bases; junction bases not matched to a gene: 4. CDR1 and CDR2 (germline): MDHEN, SYDVKM. The CDR3 sequence is 14 residues long.

This clone came up once. This chain uses TRBV28 with TRBJ2-5, with 10 bases lining up with TRBD2. The DNA end is more similar to TRBJ2-7, so the J call may be wrong. Germline CDR1 is MDHEN and CDR2 is SYDVKM. The CDR3 has 14 amino acids. CDR3 in DNA: TGTGCCAGCAGGGAGAGCGGGAGGGGAGGCGAGCAGTACTTC. It yields the protein CASRESGRGGEQYF.

This chain uses TRBV6-1 with TRBJ2-1, with TRBD2 matching over 8 bases. V lost 6 bases and J lost 3; bases outside the gene matches: 7. The CDR3 runs to 15 residues. Germline V gene data show CDR1 as MNHNS and CDR2 as SASEGT. CDR3 DNA sequence: TGTGCCAGCAGCAAAGGACTAGCAGACTACAATGAGCAGTTCTTC. Its translation: CASSKGLADYNEQFF.

This clone was seen only a few times. The chain uses TRBV7-2 and TRBJ1-5; D uncertain. Deletions cut 1 base from V and 1 base from J, with 11 bases between. CDR3 size: 16 residues. Germline CDR1 and CDR2: SGHTA and FQGNSA. The CDR3 region is CASSLGGGGSNQPQHF. The CDR3 nucleotides read TGTGCCAGCAGCTTAGGAGGAGGAGGGAGCAATCAGCCCCAGCATTTT.

This clone was detected a few times. The gene calls are TRBV6-6 and TRBJ2-2; 8 bases line up with TRBD2. The CDR3 has 14 amino acids. Germline values: CDR1 MNHNY, CDR2 SVGAGI (reference sequence). Unmatched junction bases numbered 2, after V lost 6 bases and J lost 2 bases. The DNA of the CDR3 is TGTGCCAGCAGGGGACTAGGTAACACCGGGGAGCTGTTTTTT. It is translated as CASRGLGNTGELFF.

V and J are TRBV5-6 and TRBJ2-1; maybe TRBD1 (5 bases). V lost 2 bases to trimming and J lost 8 bases, with 8 bases between them. This CDR3 has 12 residues. Per germline, CDR1 SGHDT and CDR2 YYEEEE. The CDR3 spells CASSFIRDEQFF. The CDR3 bases are TGTGCCAGCAGCTTTATCAGGGATGAGCAGTTCTTC.

This chain uses TRBV4-2 with TRBJ2-7; the match to TRBD2 covers 9 bases. CDR3 length: 16 amino acids. In germline, CDR1 is LGHNA, CDR2 YNFKEQ. Unmatched junction bases numbered 8, after V lost 0 bases and J lost 5 bases. The CDR3, as DNA: TGTGCCAGCAGCCAAGAAGTCGCGGGAGGGACCCACGAGCAGTACTTC. It translates to CASSQEVAGGTHEQYF.

The chain joins TRBV21-1 to TRBJ1-5. TRBV21-1 is a listed pseudogene. The CDR3 runs 16 residues. The CDR3 loop reads CASSSPRGFSNQPQHF. CDR3 sequence (DNA): TGTGCCAGCAGCTCCCCACGGGGGTTCAGCAATCAGCCCCAGCATTTT.

With regard to this clone: Other DNA sequences in the same sample also yield this CDR3. The chain has TRBV20-1 and TRBJ2-7; no clear D gene. The V gene's germline CDR1 is DFQATT and CDR2 SNEGSKA (reference sequence). V lost 5 bases, J lost 4 bases, and 9 bases lay in between. CDR3 size: 11 residues. CDR3 sequence reads: CSARLAYEQYF. The CDR3 DNA follows: TGCAGTGCTCGACTCGCTTACGAGCAGTACTTC.

This clone was seen more than once but under ten times. The chain recombines TRBV28 with TRBJ1-2; the D is unclear. V was trimmed by 3 bases and J by 4 bases, leaving 6 bases between them. Germline V gene data show CDR1 as MDHEN and CDR2 as SYDVKM. CDR3 length: 12 residues. The CDR3 sequence: CASSFTAYGYTF. The CDR3 DNA reads as TGTGCCAGCAGTTTCACAGCCTATGGCTACACCTTC.

The gene calls are TRBV6-1 and TRBJ1-1; possibly TRBD1 for D (6 bases). The ends were cut back, 7 bases at V and 1 base at J, with 16 bases in the middle. Germline lookup yields CDR1 MNHNS and CDR2 SASEGT. The CDR3 consists of 15 residues. The CDR3 spells CASIKYGGANTEAFF. The CDR3 DNA follows: TGTGCCAGCATCAAATACGGGGGGGCGAACACTGAAGCTTTCTTT.

The chain recombines TRBV19 with TRBJ2-7, with TRBD1 matching over 12 bases. This CDR3 has 15 amino acids. Germline V gives CDR1 LNHDA, CDR2 SQIVND (reference sequence). J was trimmed by 1 base and V by 7 bases; bases with no gene match: 5. For the CDR3, the DNA is TGTGCCAGTACCCCGGGACAGGGGGCTTCCTACGAGCAGTACTTC. Protein product: CASTPGQGASYEQYF.

This clone was detected a few times. This chain uses TRBV5-6 with TRBJ1-1; unclear D gene. Trimming removed 1 base from V and 3 bases from J, with 10 bases in between. Germline V gene sequence: CDR1 SGHDT, CDR2 YYEEEE. The CDR3 runs 14 residues. CDR3 region: CASSLIGQDTEAFF. The CDR3 coding sequence is TGTGCCAGCAGCTTGATCGGTCAGGACACTGAAGCTTTCTTT.

The chain joins TRBV7-9 to TRBJ2-5; D unclear. With 3 bases removed from V and 5 bases from J, the gap between germline ends came to 7 bases. Per the germline V gene, CDR1 is SEHNR and CDR2 is FQNEAQ (reference sequence). CDR3 size: 12 residues. The CDR3 sequence: CASSFSQETQYF. CDR3 nucleotide sequence: TGTGCCAGCAGCTTTTCCCAGGAGACCCAGTACTTC.

There are a few counts of this clone. The rearrangement links TRBV30 to TRBJ1-4; D call uncertain. The CDR3 runs to 14 residues. V lost 0 bases and J 15 bases, leaving 20 bases between the germline ends. Germline values: CDR1 GTSNPN, CDR2 SVGIG (reference sequence). This CDR3 reads CAWSVPPWERGVFF. The CDR3 nucleotides are TGTGCCTGGAGTGTACCCCCGTGGGAACGCGGGGTGTTTTTT.

Remarks on this clone: The germline gene is not matched at one end of the junction; a read error may be the cause. The chain combines TRBV5-6 with TRBJ2-7; 9 nucleotides line up with TRBD1. The CDR3 runs 15 residues. Germline CDR1 is SGHDT and CDR2 is YYEEEE. Here the CDR3 DNA reads TGTGCCAGCAGTTTGGCGGGGACAGGGAGGCGCGAGCAGTACTTC. Amino acid sequence: CASSLAGTGRREQYF.

This clone was seen only a few times. The chain recombines TRBV18 with TRBJ2-3; D is perhaps TRBD2 (5 bases). The CDR3 is 16 amino acids. V dropped 4 bases and J dropped 0 bases, with 14 bases sitting between them. Germline lookup yields CDR1 KGHSH and CDR2 LQKENI. The CDR3 sequence: CASSLMAGQSTDTQYF. The CDR3 DNA reads as TGTGCCAGCTCACTAATGGCGGGCCAGAGCACAGATACGCAGTATTTT. Full variable domain (outside the CDR3, taken from reference TRBV18 and TRBJ2-3): NAGVMQNPRHLVRRRGQEARLRCSPMKGHSHVYWYRQLPEEGLKFMVYLQKENIIDESGMPKERFSAEFPKEGPSILRIQQVVRGDSAAYFCASSLMAGQSTDTQYFGPGTRLTVL.

The rearrangement uses TRBV19 and TRBJ2-5, with D unclear. This CDR3 has 13 amino acids. V was pared by 3 bases and J by 5 bases, with 10 bases between. CDR1 and CDR2 from the germline V gene are LNHDA and SQIVND (reference sequence). CDR3 protein: CASSIAGFETQYF. The CDR3, as DNA: TGTGCCAGTAGTATCGCCGGGTTCGAGACCCAGTACTTC. Full variable domain (remainder filled in from reference TRBV19 and TRBJ2-5): DGGITQSPKYLFRKEGQNVTLSCEQNLNHDAMYWYRQDPGQGLRLIYYSQIVNDFQKGDIAEGYSVSREKKESFPLTVTSAQKNPTAFYLCASSIAGFETQYFGPGTRLLVL.

The rearrangement uses TRBV5-4 and TRBJ2-2, with 7 nucleotides matching TRBD1. With V trimmed by 0 bases and J by 1 base, 6 bases remained unmatched. This CDR3 comprises 17 residues. CDR1 and CDR2 (germline): SGHNT, YYREEE (reference sequence). Written as DNA, the CDR3 is TGTGCCAGCAGCTTGGCCAACAGACAGGGGAACACCGGGGAGCTGTTTTTT. Residues: CASSLANRQGNTGELFF.

This clone was seen more than once but under ten times. The V and J genes are TRBV4-3 and TRBJ1-4; weak D call: TRBD1 (6 bases). Germline CDR1 and CDR2: LGHNA and YSLEER. The CDR3 has 14 residues. Trimming stripped 2 bases from V and 7 bases from J, with 11 bases between. CDR3 in amino acids: CASSQRGQGEKLFF. In nucleotides, the CDR3 is TGCGCCAGCAGCCAACGGGGACAAGGTGAAAAACTGTTTTTT.

This clone turned up a few times. This chain connects TRBV18 to TRBJ1-1; D remains ambiguous. Germline CDR1 and CDR2: KGHSH and LQKENI. This CDR3 is built from 14 residues. V was shortened by 3 bases and J by 2 bases, with 10 bases between the two germline ends. In DNA form, the CDR3 reads TGTGCCAGCTCACCCGTGGAGGGAAACACTGAAGCTTTCTTT. Amino acids: CASSPVEGNTEAFF.

V usage is TRBV11-3 and J usage is TRBJ2-1; TRBD2 agrees at 9 bases. Germline V gives CDR1 SGHNT, CDR2 YENEEA. The CDR3 extends over 17 amino acids. V lost 5 bases to trimming and J lost 4 bases; unmatched junction nucleotides: 12. This CDR3 is CASSKGGAGGVYNEQFF. The CDR3 nucleotides are TGTGCCAGCAGCAAGGGGGGGGCGGGAGGGGTATACAATGAGCAGTTCTTC.

The chain links TRBV5-1 to TRBJ2-1, with 9 bases that match TRBD2. The CDR3 is 15 residues long. The junction had 14 bases not matched to a gene; V was cut back by 7 bases and J by 9 bases. The germline V gene encodes CDR1 SGHRS and CDR2 YFSETQ. CDR3 region: CASQLASGDRAEQFF. As DNA, the CDR3 is TGCGCCAGCCAATTGGCTAGCGGGGATCGGGCTGAGCAGTTCTTC.

There are a few counts of this clone. The V gene is TRBV28, the J gene TRBJ2-5; D call uncertain. The closer fit of TRBJ2-7 to the DNA end suggests the J call may be wrong. The germline V gene has CDR1 MDHEN and CDR2 SYDVKM. The CDR3 loop spans 13 amino acids. The CDR3 loop reads CASSFSSSYEQYF. CDR3 bases: TGTGCCAGCAGTTTCTCTAGCTCCTACGAGCAGTACTTC.

V is TRBV7-2 and J is TRBJ2-2; D not certain. The CDR3 loop spans 15 amino acids. V lost 0 bases to trimming and J lost 0 bases, with 5 bases between them. The germline V gene has CDR1 SGHTA and CDR2 FQGNSA. The CDR3 DNA sequence: TGTGCCAGCAGCTTAGCGGTAGCGAACACCGGGGAGCTGTTTTTT. Protein product: CASSLAVANTGELFF.